A single T cell receptor (beta chain) is shown here with its context. The CDR3 consists of 13 residues. J gave up 3 bases and V 5 bases, and 1 base lay outside the gene matches. Germline CDR1 reads LGHDT; CDR2 reads YNNKEL (reference sequence). This sample stems from a study of blood T cell repertoires in COVID-19. Study background: From T cells, B-cell-depleted T cells, or PBMCs came the material, which was cDNA or gDNA.

TCRdb's table, derived via immunoSEQ multiplex PCR, lists solely in-frame clones and lacks some. Among approximately 240,000 clones listed, 70% to 90% were seen once. The TCR originated in a woman younger than 30 who had recovered from COVID-19. V gene TRBV3-1 (or the pseudogene TRBV3-2) combines with J gene TRBJ1-1; 9 bases fit TRBD1. Sequences were obtained from peripheral blood. CDR3 sequence (DNA): TGTGCCAGCAGCAGGACAGGGGACACTGAAGCTTTCTTT. Its translation: CASSRTGDTEAFF.